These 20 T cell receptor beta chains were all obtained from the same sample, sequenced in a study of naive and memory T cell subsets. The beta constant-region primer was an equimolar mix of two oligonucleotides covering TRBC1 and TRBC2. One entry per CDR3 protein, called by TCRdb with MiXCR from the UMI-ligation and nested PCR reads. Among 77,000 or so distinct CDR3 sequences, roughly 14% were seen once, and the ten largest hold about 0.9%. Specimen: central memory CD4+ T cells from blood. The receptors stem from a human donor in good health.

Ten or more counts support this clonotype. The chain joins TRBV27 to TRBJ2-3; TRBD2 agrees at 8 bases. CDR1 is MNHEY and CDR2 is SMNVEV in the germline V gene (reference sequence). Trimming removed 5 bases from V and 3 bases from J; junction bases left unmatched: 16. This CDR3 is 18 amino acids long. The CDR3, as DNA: TGTGCCAGCAGTCCCAACACGTGGTCGGGAGGGAGGACAGATACGCAGTATTTT. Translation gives CASSPNTWSGGRTDTQYF.

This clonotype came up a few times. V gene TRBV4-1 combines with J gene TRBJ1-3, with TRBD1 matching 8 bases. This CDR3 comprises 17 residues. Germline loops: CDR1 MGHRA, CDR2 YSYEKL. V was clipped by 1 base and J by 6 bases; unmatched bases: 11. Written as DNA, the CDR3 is TGCGCCAGCAGCCAAGTTTGGACAGGGTCGAATCTAAACACCATATATTTT. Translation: CASSQVWTGSNLNTIYF.

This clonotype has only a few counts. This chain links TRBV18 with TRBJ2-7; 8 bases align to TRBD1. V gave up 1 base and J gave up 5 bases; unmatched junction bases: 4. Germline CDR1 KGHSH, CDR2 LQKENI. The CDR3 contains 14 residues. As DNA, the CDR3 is TGTGCCAGCTCACCACACGGACAGGGTGACGAGCAGTACTTC. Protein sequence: CASSPHGQGDEQYF.

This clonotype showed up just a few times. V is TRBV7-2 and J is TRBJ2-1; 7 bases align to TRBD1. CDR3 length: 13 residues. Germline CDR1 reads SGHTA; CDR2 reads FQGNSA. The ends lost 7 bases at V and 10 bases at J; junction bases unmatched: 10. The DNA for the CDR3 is TGTGCCAGCAACCGAGACAGGGCCCAAGAGCAGTTCTTC. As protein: CASNRDRAQEQFF. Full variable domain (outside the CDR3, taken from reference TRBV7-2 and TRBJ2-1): GAGVSQSPSNKVTEKGKDVELRCDPISGHTALYWYRQSLGQGLEFLIYFQGNSAPDKSGLPSDRFSAERTGGSVSTLTIQRTQQEDSAVYLCASNRDRAQEQFFGPGTRLTVL.

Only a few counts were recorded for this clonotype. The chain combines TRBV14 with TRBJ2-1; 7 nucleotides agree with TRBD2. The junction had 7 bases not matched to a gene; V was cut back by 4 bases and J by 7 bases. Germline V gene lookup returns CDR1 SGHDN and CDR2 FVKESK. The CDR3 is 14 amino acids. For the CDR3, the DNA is TGTGCCAGCAGCCGCAGCGGGGCGGTGAATGAGCAGTTCTTC. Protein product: CASSRSGAVNEQFF.

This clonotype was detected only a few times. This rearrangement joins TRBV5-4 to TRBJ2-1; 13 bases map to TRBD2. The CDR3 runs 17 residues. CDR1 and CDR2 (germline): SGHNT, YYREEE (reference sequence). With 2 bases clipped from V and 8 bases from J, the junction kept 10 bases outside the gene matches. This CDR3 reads CASSFGTSGIRGDEQFF. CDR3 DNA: TGTGCCAGCAGCTTCGGGACTAGCGGGATTAGGGGGGATGAGCAGTTCTTC.

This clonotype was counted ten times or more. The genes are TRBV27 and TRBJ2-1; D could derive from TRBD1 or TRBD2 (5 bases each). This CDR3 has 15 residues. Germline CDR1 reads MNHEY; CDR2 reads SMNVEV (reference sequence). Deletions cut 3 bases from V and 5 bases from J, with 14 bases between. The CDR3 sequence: CASSFRGVVDNEQFF. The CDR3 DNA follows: TGTGCCAGCAGTTTTCGGGGCGTGGTAGACAATGAGCAGTTCTTC.

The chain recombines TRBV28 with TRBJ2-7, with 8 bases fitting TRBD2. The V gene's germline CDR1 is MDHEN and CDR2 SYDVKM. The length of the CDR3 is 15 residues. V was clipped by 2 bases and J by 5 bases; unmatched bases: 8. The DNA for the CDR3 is TGTGCCAGCAGTTTAGGCGGGAGGTTAACTAACGAGCAGTACTTC. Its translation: CASSLGGRLTNEQYF.

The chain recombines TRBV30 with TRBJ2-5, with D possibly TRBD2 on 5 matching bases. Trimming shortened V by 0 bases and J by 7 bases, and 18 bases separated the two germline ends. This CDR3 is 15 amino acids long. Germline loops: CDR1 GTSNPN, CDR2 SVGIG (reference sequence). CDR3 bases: TGTGCCTGGAGTGTACAACGGTATCCGGCGGGGACCCAGTACTTC. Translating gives CAWSVQRYPAGTQYF.

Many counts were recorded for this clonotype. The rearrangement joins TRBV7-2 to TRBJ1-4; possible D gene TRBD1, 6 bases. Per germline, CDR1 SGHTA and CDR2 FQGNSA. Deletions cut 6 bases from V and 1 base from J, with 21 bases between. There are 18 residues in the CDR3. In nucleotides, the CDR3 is TGTGCCAGCAGATCCCAGGGGTTGGGGTTCGGAACTAATGAAAAACTGTTTTTT. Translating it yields CASRSQGLGFGTNEKLFF.

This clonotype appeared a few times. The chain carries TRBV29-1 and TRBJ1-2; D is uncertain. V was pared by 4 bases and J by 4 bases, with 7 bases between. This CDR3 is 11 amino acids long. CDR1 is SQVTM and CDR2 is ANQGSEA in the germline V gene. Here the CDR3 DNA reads TGCAGCGTTGCTGTAGGCTATGGCTACACCTTC. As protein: CSVAVGYGYTF.

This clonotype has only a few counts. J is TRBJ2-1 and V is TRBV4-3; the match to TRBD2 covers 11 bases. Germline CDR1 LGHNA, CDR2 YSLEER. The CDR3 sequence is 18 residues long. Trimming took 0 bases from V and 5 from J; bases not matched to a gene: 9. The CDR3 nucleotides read TGCGCCAGCAGCCAAGATTCCCCGGGACTAGCGGCTAACAATGAGCAGTTCTTC. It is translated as CASSQDSPGLAANNEQFF.

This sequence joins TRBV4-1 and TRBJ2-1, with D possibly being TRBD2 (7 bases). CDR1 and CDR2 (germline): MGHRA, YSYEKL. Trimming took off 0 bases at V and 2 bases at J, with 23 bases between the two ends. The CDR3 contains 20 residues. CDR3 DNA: TGCGCCAGCAGCCAAGAGGAGGCTCTTGGAAGGGGGACTACCTACAATGAGCAGTTCTTC. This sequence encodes CASSQEEALGRGTTYNEQFF.

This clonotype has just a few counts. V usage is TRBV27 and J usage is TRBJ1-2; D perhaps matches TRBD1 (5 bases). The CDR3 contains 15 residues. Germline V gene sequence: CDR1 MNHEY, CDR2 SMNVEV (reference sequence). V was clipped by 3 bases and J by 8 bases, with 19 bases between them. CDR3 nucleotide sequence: TGTGCCAGCAGTTTCAGGGACCGCCCTGTATACGGCTACACCTTC. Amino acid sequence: CASSFRDRPVYGYTF.

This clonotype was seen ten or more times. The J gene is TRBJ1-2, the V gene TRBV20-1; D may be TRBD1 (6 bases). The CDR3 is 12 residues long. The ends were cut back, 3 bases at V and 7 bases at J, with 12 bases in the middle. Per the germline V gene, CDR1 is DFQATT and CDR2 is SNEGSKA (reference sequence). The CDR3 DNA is TGCAGTGCTAGTCGCACAGGGTCTGGCTACACCTTC. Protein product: CSASRTGSGYTF.

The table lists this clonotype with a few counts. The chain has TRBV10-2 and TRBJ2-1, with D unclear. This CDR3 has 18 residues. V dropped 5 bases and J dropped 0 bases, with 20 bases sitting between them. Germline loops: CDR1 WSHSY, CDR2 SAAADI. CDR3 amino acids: CASSSEVGMRSSYNEQFF. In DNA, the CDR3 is TGCGCCAGCAGTTCCGAGGTCGGCATGCGGAGCTCCTACAATGAGCAGTTCTTC.

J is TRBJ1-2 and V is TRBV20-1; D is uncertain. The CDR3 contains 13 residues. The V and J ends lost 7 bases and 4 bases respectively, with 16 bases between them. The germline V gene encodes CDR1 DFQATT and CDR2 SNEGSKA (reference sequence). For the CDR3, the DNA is TGCAGTGTTTCGGACGGATCACCCTATGGCTACACCTTC. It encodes CSVSDGSPYGYTF.

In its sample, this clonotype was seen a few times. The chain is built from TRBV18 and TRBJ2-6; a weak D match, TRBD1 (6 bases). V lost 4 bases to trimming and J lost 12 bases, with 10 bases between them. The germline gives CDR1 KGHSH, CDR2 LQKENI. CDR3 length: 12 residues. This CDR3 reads CASSRETGVLTF. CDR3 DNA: TGTGCCAGCTCACGTGAGACAGGCGTCCTGACTTTC.

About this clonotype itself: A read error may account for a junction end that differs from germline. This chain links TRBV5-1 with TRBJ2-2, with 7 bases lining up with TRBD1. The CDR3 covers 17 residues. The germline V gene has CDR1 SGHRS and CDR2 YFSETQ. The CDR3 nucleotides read TGCGCCAGCAGCTTGGCCTTTCAGGGGGTTGACACCGGGGAGCCGTTTTTT. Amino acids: CASSLAFQGVDTGEPFF.

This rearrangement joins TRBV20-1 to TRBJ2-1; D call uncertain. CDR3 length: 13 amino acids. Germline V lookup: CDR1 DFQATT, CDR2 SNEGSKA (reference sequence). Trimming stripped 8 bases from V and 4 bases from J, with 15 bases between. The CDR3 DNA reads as TGCAGTCTGCTAGAACCATATTACAATGAGCAGTTCTTC. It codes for CSLLEPYYNEQFF.